The 20 T cell receptor beta chains below were found in one sample sequenced in a study of shared clonotypes between healthy human individuals (TCRdb year 2020). Receptor amplification or capture employed the immunoSEQ multiplex PCR assay. Not all clones reach the TCRdb copy of this immuneACCESS table, which keeps in-frame sequences only. Checked studies attribute under half of the gap to unresolved V genes and leave the rest unexplained. The sample has approximately 2,200,000 clones on record, under 95% of them singletons. The ten largest clonotypes hold under 2% of the sample. CD8 naive samples were CD45RO-negative cells positively selected for CCR7, giving a CD45RA+CCR7+ population that excluded TemRA cells. The specimen sequenced was naive CD8+ T cells from PBMCs. Read against the paper, the sample's cell subset or site label means: CD45RA+CCR7+. The receptors stem from a man younger than 30 in good health. Some clones in this sample may be carry-over from other donors' samples.

This rearrangement joins TRBV5-4 to TRBJ2-5; 7 bases match TRBD2. The CDR3 consists of 14 residues. Per germline, CDR1 SGHNT and CDR2 YYREEE (reference sequence). V gave up 3 bases and J gave up 3 bases; unmatched junction bases: 5. For the CDR3, the DNA is TGTGCCAGCAGCTCCGGGACTATCAAAGAGACCCAGTACTTC. Translating it yields CASSSGTIKETQYF.

The V gene is TRBV6-1, the J gene TRBJ2-2; TRBD1 is a possible D gene (6 bases). The CDR3 contains 16 residues. Germline loops: CDR1 MNHNS, CDR2 SASEGT. Trimming removed 0 bases from V and 7 bases from J, with 15 bases in between. The CDR3 bases are TGTGCCAGCAGTGAAGCGGTAAATGGGGGCTTCGGGGAGCTGTTTTTT. Amino acid sequence: CASSEAVNGGFGELFF.

The gene calls are TRBV9 and TRBJ2-2; D might be TRBD1 (7 bases). CDR3 length equals 16 residues. Germline CDR1 reads SGDLS; CDR2 reads YYNGEE. Between the trimmed V and J ends, which lost 4 bases and 6 bases, there was a span of 19 bases. The CDR3 loop reads CASSPPTGRNAGELFF. In DNA form, the CDR3 reads TGTGCCAGCAGCCCTCCGACAGGGAGGAATGCCGGGGAGCTGTTTTTT.

This chain connects TRBV7-9 to TRBJ1-1, with D possibly TRBD1 on 6 matching bases. The CDR3 runs to 12 residues. V was pared by 9 bases and J by 12 bases, with 20 bases between. Germline assignment: CDR1 SEHNR and CDR2 FQNEAQ (reference sequence). In nucleotides, the CDR3 is TGTGCCAGTAATATGGACAGCCGGGAGTCTTTCTTT. As protein: CASNMDSRESFF.

The genes are TRBV7-2 and TRBJ2-5; D might be TRBD2 (6 bases). The CDR3 sequence is 14 residues long. CDR1 SGHTA and CDR2 FQGNSA come from the germline V gene. The V end was cut by 1 base, the J end by 4 bases, with 10 bases between. The CDR3 bases are TGTGCCAGCAGCTTAGGAGTGGGAGGAGAGACCCAGTACTTC. Amino acids: CASSLGVGGETQYF.

The chain couples TRBV2 to TRBJ2-7; D is possibly TRBD1 or TRBD2 (5 bases each). V gave up 10 bases and J gave up 1 base, with 11 bases separating them. Germline loops: CDR1 SNHLY, CDR2 FYNNEI. The CDR3 is 12 amino acids. CDR3 amino acids: CAIGTVSYEQYF. The CDR3 DNA reads as TGTGCCATCGGGACGGTATCCTACGAGCAGTACTTC. The full variable domain, in which reference TRBV2 and TRBJ2-7 provide the parts outside the CDR3, is EPEVTQTPSHQVTQMGQEVILRCVPISNHLYFYWYRQILGQKVEFLVSFYNNEISEKSEIFDDQFSVERPDGSNFTLKIRSTKLEDSAMYFCAIGTVSYEQYFGPGTRLTVT.

The chain uses TRBV7-9 and TRBJ1-1, with a possible D match to TRBD1 (6 bases). V lost 1 base to trimming and J lost 6 bases, with 21 bases between them. The CDR3 has 17 amino acids. CDR1 is SEHNR and CDR2 is FQNEAQ in the germline V gene (reference sequence). CDR3 DNA sequence: TGTGCCAGCAGCTTAGGGGTCCTTTTAGACAGGACTGCTGAAGCTTTCTTT. Translation gives CASSLGVLLDRTAEAFF. The full variable domain, completed using reference TRBV7-9 and TRBJ1-1, is DTGVSQNPRHKITKRGQNVTFRCDPISEHNRLYWYRQTLGQGPEFLTYFQNEAQLEKSRLLSDRFSAERPKGSFSTLEIQRTEQGDSAMYLCASSLGVLLDRTAEAFFGQGTRLTVV.

This chain uses TRBV7-7 with TRBJ1-1; D is perhaps TRBD1 (5 bases). Germline V gives CDR1 SSHAT, CDR2 FNYEAQ (reference sequence). The CDR3 spans 17 residues. V lost 6 bases and J lost 0, with 20 bases in between. CDR3 residues: CASRQLGDLGLNTEAFF. In DNA form, the CDR3 reads TGTGCCAGCAGGCAGCTAGGAGACTTGGGGCTGAACACTGAAGCTTTCTTT.

Turning to this clone: The sample contains more than one DNA sequence encoding this CDR3. J is TRBJ2-7 and V is TRBV7-9; D perhaps matches TRBD2 (6 bases). The CDR3 has 13 residues. The V and J ends lost 4 bases and 2 bases respectively, with 9 bases between them. Germline V gene lookup returns CDR1 SEHNR and CDR2 FQNEAQ (reference sequence). Written as DNA, the CDR3 is TGTGCCAGCAGCTCCCCGGGAGCCTACGAGCAGTACTTC. This translates into CASSSPGAYEQYF.

The chain couples TRBV27 to TRBJ2-1; D is perhaps TRBD1 (6 bases). The CDR3 sequence is 16 residues long. V was trimmed by 8 bases and J by 0 bases, leaving 17 bases between them. Looked up from germline, CDR1 is MNHEY and CDR2 is SMNVEV (reference sequence). CDR3 sequence reads: CASVPGHPSSYNEQFF. The CDR3 DNA is TGTGCCAGCGTCCCGGGACACCCGAGCTCCTACAATGAGCAGTTCTTC.

The rearrangement links TRBV9 to TRBJ1-4; D not resolved. Per germline, CDR1 SGDLS and CDR2 YYNGEE. V was clipped by 0 bases and J by 6 bases, with 12 bases between them. This CDR3 comprises 15 residues. CDR3 residues: CASSVGRVEDEKLFF. The CDR3 nucleotides are TGTGCCAGCAGCGTAGGGAGGGTAGAGGATGAAAAACTGTTTTTT. The full variable domain, in which reference TRBV9 and TRBJ1-4 provide the parts outside the CDR3, is DSGVTQTPKHLITATGQRVTLRCSPRSGDLSVYWYQQSLDQGLQFLIQYYNGEERAKGNILERFSAQQFPDLHSELNLSSLELGDSALYFCASSVGRVEDEKLFFGSGTQLSVL.

The V and J genes are TRBV6-6 and TRBJ2-7, with D perhaps matching TRBD2 (6 bases). V lost 9 bases and J 1 base, leaving 7 bases between the germline ends. The CDR3 is 11 amino acids. Germline V gives CDR1 MNHNY, CDR2 SVGAGI (reference sequence). CDR3 loop: CASGGSYEQYF. CDR3 nucleotides: TGTGCCAGTGGAGGGTCCTACGAGCAGTACTTC.

The chain couples TRBV9 to TRBJ2-2; D is possibly TRBD1 or TRBD2 (5 bases each). V dropped 1 base and J dropped 1 base, with 11 bases sitting between them. The CDR3 has 16 residues. The V gene's germline CDR1 is SGDLS and CDR2 YYNGEE. The CDR3, as DNA: TGTGCCAGCAGCGTAAACCGGGACGGGAACACCGGGGAGCTGTTTTTT. Translated, it gives CASSVNRDGNTGELFF.

This sequence joins TRBV5-4 and TRBJ2-3; TRBD2 matches at 12 bases. The V and J ends lost 0 bases and 6 bases, in that order; junction bases with no gene match: 2. This CDR3 is 15 amino acids long. CDR1 SGHNT and CDR2 YYREEE come from the germline V gene (reference sequence). The CDR3 protein is CASSLVLAGGDTQYF. For the CDR3, the DNA is TGTGCCAGCAGCTTGGTCCTAGCGGGAGGGGATACGCAGTATTTT. Full variable domain (rest looked up from reference TRBV5-4 and TRBJ2-3): ETGVTQSPTHLIKTRGQQVTLRCSSQSGHNTVSWYQQALGQGPQFIFQYYREEENGRGNFPPRFSGLQFPNYSSELNVNALELDDSALYLCASSLVLAGGDTQYFGPGTRLTVL.

This clone occurred a few times. The rearrangement joins TRBV7-6 to TRBJ1-1; perhaps TRBD1 as D (5 bases). Trimming took off 5 bases at V and 4 bases at J, with 11 bases between the two ends. Germline V CDR1 and CDR2: SGHVS, FNYEAQ. The CDR3 has 13 residues. The DNA of the CDR3 is TGTGCCAGCAGCCCAGGAGGGGCCACTGAAGCTTTCTTT. This codes for CASSPGGATEAFF.

The gene calls are TRBV5-6 and TRBJ2-5; 12 bases agree with TRBD2. The CDR3 length is 14 residues. J was trimmed by 5 bases and V by 4 bases; bases with no gene match: 3. The germline V gene encodes CDR1 SGHDT and CDR2 YYEEEE. CDR3 protein: CASSGLAGMETQYF. CDR3 sequence (DNA): TGTGCCAGCAGCGGACTAGCGGGAATGGAGACCCAGTACTTC.

V usage is TRBV13 and J usage is TRBJ2-5; TRBD1 matches 10 bases. Germline V gene sequence: CDR1 PRHDT, CDR2 FYEKMQ (reference sequence). This CDR3 is 17 amino acids long. J was trimmed by 4 bases and V by 3 bases; bases with no gene match: 11. The CDR3 is CASSLWDRGGPGETQYF. CDR3 nucleotides: TGTGCCAGCAGCTTGTGGGACAGGGGTGGTCCGGGAGAGACCCAGTACTTC. Full variable domain (missing parts from reference TRBV13 and TRBJ2-5): AAGVIQSPRHLIKEKRETATLKCYPIPRHDTVYWYQQGPGQDPQFLISFYEKMQSDKGSIPDRFSAQQFSDYHSELNMSSLELGDSALYFCASSLWDRGGPGETQYFGPGTRLLVL.

The chain combines TRBV10-3 with TRBJ1-2; D is undetermined. The CDR3 is 13 amino acids. V lost 0 bases and J 8 bases, leaving 10 bases between the germline ends. The germline V gene has CDR1 ENHRY and CDR2 SYGVKD. As DNA, the CDR3 is TGTGCCATCAGTGAGTCCCCGGGGAAGGGCTACACCTTC. It codes for CAISESPGKGYTF.

In regard to this clone: Other DNA sequences in this specimen translate into the identical CDR3. V usage is TRBV27 and J usage is TRBJ1-2, with 7 bases aligning to TRBD1. Germline values: CDR1 MNHEY, CDR2 SMNVEV (reference sequence). This CDR3 spans 15 amino acids. J gave up 4 bases and V 0 bases, and 5 bases lay outside the gene matches. The chain's CDR3 is CASSLSGGAGYGYTF. CDR3 sequence (DNA): TGTGCCAGCAGTTTATCAGGGGGCGCGGGCTATGGCTACACCTTC.

The V and J genes are TRBV4-3 and TRBJ1-1; TRBD1 agrees at 7 bases. This CDR3 region has 16 residues. With V trimmed by 4 bases and J by 3 bases, 11 bases remained unmatched. Germline lookup yields CDR1 LGHNA and CDR2 YSLEER. In DNA form, the CDR3 reads TGCGCCAGCAGCCCACGGGAGGGGGCATCGTACACTGAAGCTTTCTTT. This sequence encodes CASSPREGASYTEAFF.